The 5 T cell receptor beta chains in this list originate from one sample, sequenced in a study of OX40 agonist ivuxolimab in advanced cancers. Using immunoSEQ multiplex PCR, the repertoire was profiled, and TCRdb retains in-frame clones only, with some absent. The sample contains roughly 16,000 clones, more than 85% of which appear only once. Sequencing used CD4+ or CD8+ T cells sorted from blood, obtained in a trial of the OX40 agonist ivuxolimab. These receptors all stem from an adult with an advanced solid tumor such as melanoma, head and neck, liver or kidney cancer.

CDR3 nucleotide sequence: TGTGCCAGCAGTGAACTAGCGGGGGGGCAAGAGACCCAGTACTTC. Translating it yields CASSELAGGQETQYF. This chain links TRBV6-1 with TRBJ2-5; 12 positions agree with TRBD2. The ends lost 2 bases at V and 2 bases at J; junction bases unmatched: 0. Per the germline V gene, CDR1 is MNHNS and CDR2 is SASEGT. CDR3 length equals 15 residues.

This chain connects TRBV10-2 to TRBJ2-1, with 7 bases identical to TRBD2. The ends lost 10 bases at V and 4 bases at J; junction bases unmatched: 7. The germline V gene has CDR1 WSHSY and CDR2 SAAADI. The CDR3 consists of 13 residues. CDR3 sequence: CATRGVAYNEQFF. CDR3 bases: TGCGCCACCCGGGGGGTAGCGTACAATGAGCAGTTCTTC.

This chain connects TRBV30 to TRBJ2-2, with 9 positions matching TRBD1. V trimming: 3 bases; J trimming: 7 bases; junction bases outside the gene matches: 12. The germline CDR1 and CDR2 sequences are GTSNPN and SVGIG (reference sequence). The CDR3 contains 16 residues. The CDR3 reads CAWSAPGTGFIGELFF. The CDR3 DNA follows: TGTGCCTGGAGCGCTCCCGGGACAGGGTTCATCGGGGAGCTGTTTTTT.

The rearrangement links TRBV6-5 to TRBJ1-2; D perhaps matches TRBD1 (5 bases). Looked up from germline, CDR1 is MNHEY and CDR2 is SVGAGI. Trimming pared 4 bases from V and 5 bases from J, leaving 20 bases between. The CDR3 is 16 amino acids. CDR3 nucleotide sequence: TGTGCCAGCAGTTCCCCCCCGGTGGGGGGTAGATATGGCTACACCTTC. Protein sequence: CASSSPPVGGRYGYTF.

The chain couples TRBV10-1 to TRBJ1-6; tentatively, D is TRBD1 (6 bases). V was clipped by 0 bases and J by 4 bases, with 7 bases between them. The CDR3 spans 15 residues. Germline values: CDR1 WNHNN, CDR2 SYGVQD (reference sequence). The CDR3 region is CASSESRGYNSPLHF. The CDR3 DNA follows: TGCGCCAGCAGTGAGTCCAGGGGATATAATTCACCCCTCCACTTT.